The 25 T cell receptor beta chains given below trace back to one sample, sequenced in a study of T cell repertoires in cytomegalovirus infection. TCRdb fed the reads into MiXCR, producing one record per CDR3 protein. The sample lists about 740,000 distinct CDR3 sequences, roughly 36% occurring once. The specimen was PBMCs. Receptor source: a human donor in good health (CMV status not recorded). Some clones in this sample may be carry-over from other donors' samples.

In this sample, this clonotype turned up a few times. The V gene is TRBV11-1, the J gene TRBJ2-1; D is unresolved. Germline V CDR1 and CDR2: SGHAT, FQDESV (reference sequence). Trimming removed 1 base at V and 8 bases at J, with 12 bases between. CDR3 length: 14 residues. In DNA, the CDR3 is TGTGCCAGCAGCTTAGGTCGTGGATCCGATGAGCAGTTCTTC. Translated: CASSLGRGSDEQFF.

The sample holds many counts of this clonotype. The chain couples TRBV7-6 to TRBJ2-1; possibly TRBD1 for D (5 bases). The CDR3 covers 17 residues. Looked up from germline, CDR1 is SGHVS and CDR2 is FNYEAQ. V shed 4 bases and J shed 0 bases, with 16 bases lying between them. The CDR3 DNA sequence: TGTGCCAGCAGCTCCCGCGACAGCCGCCGCTCCTACAATGAGCAGTTCTTC. This sequence encodes CASSSRDSRRSYNEQFF.

Only a few counts were recorded for this clonotype. The chain couples TRBV27 to TRBJ2-7; D may be TRBD2 (5 bases). With 3 bases removed from V and 4 bases from J, the gap between germline ends came to 16 bases. The CDR3 runs to 15 residues. Germline V lookup: CDR1 MNHEY, CDR2 SMNVEV (reference sequence). The CDR3 loop is CASSFWRSDTYEQYF. CDR3 sequence (DNA): TGTGCCAGCAGTTTCTGGCGTAGCGACACATACGAGCAGTACTTC.

This clonotype was detected a few times. The rearrangement links TRBV12-3 or TRBV12-4 to TRBJ1-5, with no clear D. The V end was cut by 3 bases, the J end by 3 bases, with 9 bases between. This CDR3 contains 14 residues. CDR3 residues: CASSFEGINQPQHF. For the CDR3, the DNA is TGTGCCAGCAGTTTTGAAGGGATCAATCAGCCCCAGCATTTT.

Comment on this clonotype: An end of the junction does not agree with germline; a read error may underlie this. The chain employs TRBV20-1 and TRBJ2-4; D is unresolved. This CDR3 is built from 14 residues. The V gene's germline CDR1 is DFQATT and CDR2 SNEGSKA (reference sequence). The CDR3 DNA reads TGCAGTGCTTCACAGACTGGAGCCAAAAACATTAAGTACTTC. It yields the protein CSASQTGAKNIKYF.

Remarks on this clonotype: Without the conserved terminal phenylalanine or tryptophan, this CDR3 likely stems from a read error. The chain has TRBV12-3 or TRBV12-4 and TRBJ2-5; 9 positions match TRBD2. This CDR3 spans 15 amino acids. V shed 5 bases and J 0 bases; nucleotides not matched to a gene: 4. Here the CDR3 DNA reads TGTGCCAGCAGTCCCTCTAGCGGGAACCAAGAGACCCAGTACTTA. It codes for CASSPSSGNQETQYL.

The rearrangement joins TRBV7-8 to TRBJ2-3; TRBD2 aligns across 10 bases. CDR1 and CDR2 (germline): SGHVS, FQNEAQ. This CDR3 contains 15 residues. With 1 base clipped from V and 6 bases from J, the junction kept 4 bases outside the gene matches. The CDR3 region has the DNA TGTGCCAGCAGCTTAGAAGCGGGAGGGCCGGATACGCAGTATTTT. It is translated as CASSLEAGGPDTQYF. Full variable domain (rest looked up from reference TRBV7-8 and TRBJ2-3): GAGVSQSPRYKVAKRGQDVALRCDPISGHVSLFWYQQALGQGPEFLTYFQNEAQLDKSGLPSDRFFAERPEGSVSTLKIQRTQQEDSAVYLCASSLEAGGPDTQYFGPGTRLTVL.

The chain is built from TRBV7-9 and TRBJ2-7; D may correspond to TRBD1 or TRBD2 (5 bases each). The CDR3 has 14 residues. The germline V gene has CDR1 SEHNR and CDR2 FQNEAQ (reference sequence). V lost 8 bases to trimming and J lost 4 bases, with 18 bases between them. CDR3 nucleotides: TGTGCCAGCGGGACGGAATCGTCCCATTACGAGCAGTACTTC. This gives the protein CASGTESSHYEQYF.

The chain links TRBV29-1 to TRBJ1-1; D is unresolved. Germline V gene sequence: CDR1 SQVTM, CDR2 ANQGSEA. The V end was cut by 5 bases, the J end by 9 bases, with 16 bases between. The CDR3 is 12 residues long. CDR3 in amino acids: CSVNRAVLQAFF. CDR3 coding DNA: TGCAGCGTTAACCGGGCAGTCCTACAAGCTTTCTTT. Drawing the rest from reference TRBV29-1 and TRBJ1-1, the complete variable domain is SAVISQKPSRDICQRGTSLTIQCQVDSQVTMMFWYRQQPGQSLTLIATANQGSEATYESGFVIDKFPISRPNLTFSTLTVSNMSPEDSSIYLCSVNRAVLQAFFGQGTRLTVV.

V usage is TRBV7-9 and J usage is TRBJ1-2; D remains unclear. V was pared by 3 bases and J by 2 bases, with 10 bases between. This CDR3 has 14 residues. Germline V CDR1 and CDR2: SEHNR, FQNEAQ (reference sequence). In DNA form, the CDR3 reads TGTGCCAGCAGCTTCGAAGGGTCAAACTATGGCTACACCTTC. It yields the protein CASSFEGSNYGYTF.

This clonotype showed up just a few times. V gene TRBV30 combines with J gene TRBJ2-7, with 8 bases lining up with TRBD1. The V gene end was trimmed by 0 bases and the J gene end by 0 bases; junction bases not matched to a gene: 7. The CDR3 totals 16 residues. Germline lookup yields CDR1 GTSNPN and CDR2 SVGIG (reference sequence). DNA for the CDR3: TGTGCCTGGAGTGTAAACGCCGGGACAGGCTCCTACGAGCAGTACTTC. Its translation is CAWSVNAGTGSYEQYF.

The chain is built from TRBV20-1 and TRBJ2-1; D is unclear. This CDR3 contains 10 residues. Looked up from germline, CDR1 is DFQATT and CDR2 is SNEGSKA (reference sequence). V dropped 5 bases and J dropped 7 bases, with 6 bases sitting between them. The CDR3 nucleotides read TGCAGTGCTTTGGAGAATGAGCAGTTCTTC. Encoded protein: CSALENEQFF.

The rearrangement links TRBV19 to TRBJ2-6; weak D call: TRBD1 (6 bases). Germline-derived CDR1 and CDR2 are LNHDA and SQIVND (reference sequence). There are 18 residues in the CDR3. V was cut by 7 bases and J by 0 bases, with 19 bases left in between. The CDR3 nucleotides read TGTGCCAGTACCCACCCAGGGGAAATAGGCTCTGGGGCCAACGTCCTGACTTTC. Translating gives CASTHPGEIGSGANVLTF. Drawing the rest from reference TRBV19 and TRBJ2-6, the complete variable domain is DGGITQSPKYLFRKEGQNVTLSCEQNLNHDAMYWYRQDPGQGLRLIYYSQIVNDFQKGDIAEGYSVSREKKESFPLTVTSAQKNPTAFYLCASTHPGEIGSGANVLTFGAGSRLTVL.

In regard to this clonotype: A read error is possible here, since a much larger clone lies one base away. This chain links TRBV4-1 with TRBJ2-1; D not resolved. This CDR3 spans 12 amino acids. V was shortened by 3 bases and J by 3 bases, with 3 bases between the two germline ends. Germline CDR1 MGHRA, CDR2 YSYEKL. CDR3 protein: CASSQDYNEQFF. The CDR3 DNA is TGCGCCAGCAGCCAGGACTACAATGAGCAGTTCTTC.

This clonotype was counted a few times. The V call is TRBV12-3 or TRBV12-4, the J call TRBJ2-7; D unclear. This CDR3 is built from 16 residues. V dropped 6 bases and J dropped 4 bases, with 22 bases sitting between them. CDR3 region: CASSPFSPSTVYEQYF. CDR3 DNA sequence: TGTGCCAGCAGCCCTTTCAGCCCTTCAACGGTTTACGAGCAGTACTTC.

This sequence joins TRBV9 and TRBJ2-2, with 7 bases identical to TRBD1. The CDR3 length is 15 residues. Trimming at V came to 4 bases and at J to 4 bases, leaving 7 bases not matched to a gene. The V gene's germline CDR1 is SGDLS and CDR2 YYNGEE. The CDR3 sequence: CASSKTGASTGELFF. The CDR3 DNA sequence: TGTGCCAGCAGCAAAACAGGGGCGAGCACCGGGGAGCTGTTTTTT.

V is TRBV15 and J is TRBJ1-2; D is perhaps TRBD1 (6 bases). V lost 0 bases to trimming and J lost 8 bases, with 10 bases between them. This CDR3 has 13 amino acids. The germline CDR1 and CDR2 sequences are LNHNV and YYDKDF (reference sequence). This CDR3 reads CATSREGARGYTF. The CDR3 bases are TGTGCCACCAGCAGAGAGGGGGCACGGGGCTACACCTTC. Complete variable domain (other parts from reference TRBV15 and TRBJ1-2): DAMVIQNPRYQVTQFGKPVTLSCSQTLNHNVMYWYQQKSSQAPKLLFHYYDKDFNNEADTPDNFQSRRPNTSFCFLDIRSPGLGDTAMYLCATSREGARGYTFGSGTRLTVV.

This clonotype was counted between two and nine times. This chain joins TRBV14 and TRBJ2-3; 10 bases are shared with TRBD2. J gave up 2 bases and V 2 bases, and 4 bases lay outside the gene matches. Germline CDR1 SGHDN, CDR2 FVKESK. The CDR3 length is 16 residues. CDR3 region: CASSQLAGVVTDTQYF. The CDR3 bases are TGTGCCAGCAGCCAACTAGCGGGAGTCGTCACAGATACGCAGTATTTT.

The chain carries TRBV6-5 and TRBJ2-1; 8 bases are a match to TRBD2. V shed 2 bases, J shed 8 bases, and the junction held 8 bases outside the gene matches. The V gene's germline CDR1 is MNHEY and CDR2 SVGAGI. This CDR3 has 15 amino acids. CDR3 loop: CASSYPGRAVYEQFF. CDR3 DNA sequence: TGTGCCAGCAGTTACCCCGGGAGGGCCGTATATGAGCAGTTCTTC.

This clonotype has a count of ten or more. This chain joins TRBV7-2 and TRBJ2-7; 9 nucleotides align to TRBD1. Germline V CDR1 and CDR2: SGHTA, FQGNSA. Losses at the gene ends were 7 bases for V and 6 bases for J; bases not matched to a gene: 13. The CDR3 totals 15 residues. The CDR3 here is CASNDPGQGFSEQYF. CDR3 nucleotides: TGTGCCAGCAACGACCCGGGACAGGGTTTTTCCGAGCAGTACTTC.

The chain is built from TRBV7-2 and TRBJ1-1; D is ambiguous. This CDR3 region has 13 residues. The germline V gene encodes CDR1 SGHTA and CDR2 FQGNSA. The V end was cut by 7 bases, the J end by 1 base, with 10 bases between. CDR3 protein: CASTARRNTEAFF. Written as DNA, the CDR3 is TGTGCCAGCACTGCGAGGAGGAACACTGAAGCTTTCTTT.

The rearrangement links TRBV6-6 to TRBJ1-2; D possibly corresponds to TRBD1 (6 bases). CDR3 size: 16 residues. Trimming removed 0 bases at V and 2 bases at J, with 13 bases between. The germline CDR1 and CDR2 sequences are MNHNY and SVGAGI (reference sequence). The CDR3 nucleotides read TGTGCCAGCAGTTACTCATCCGGGGGGCTCAACTATGGCTACACCTTC. This encodes CASSYSSGGLNYGYTF.

This clonotype was seen ten or more times. CDR3 in amino acids: CAWRGEQYF. DNA for the CDR3: TGTGCCTGGAGAGGGGAGCAGTACTTC. The chain uses TRBV30 and TRBJ2-7; D gene unclear. CDR1 is GTSNPN, CDR2 SVGIG, per germline (reference sequence). There are 9 residues in the CDR3. V was clipped by 3 bases and J by 7 bases, with 4 bases between them.

This rearrangement joins TRBV7-6 to TRBJ2-5; the D gene is possibly TRBD2 (6 bases). Trimming stripped 9 bases from V and 5 bases from J, with 19 bases between. Germline loops: CDR1 SGHVS, CDR2 FNYEAQ. The CDR3 has 14 amino acids. CDR3 protein: CASTALAGRETQYF. The CDR3 bases are TGTGCCAGTACTGCTCTCGCAGGGAGGGAGACCCAGTACTTC.

V usage is TRBV6-1 and J usage is TRBJ2-4; perhaps TRBD1 as D (5 bases). The length of the CDR3 is 17 residues. Germline V gene lookup returns CDR1 MNHNS and CDR2 SASEGT. V was trimmed by 1 base and J by 0 bases, leaving 13 bases between them. CDR3 sequence: CASSEGGERVAKNIQYF. CDR3 coding DNA: TGTGCCAGCAGTGAAGGGGGCGAAAGGGTAGCCAAAAACATTCAGTACTTC.